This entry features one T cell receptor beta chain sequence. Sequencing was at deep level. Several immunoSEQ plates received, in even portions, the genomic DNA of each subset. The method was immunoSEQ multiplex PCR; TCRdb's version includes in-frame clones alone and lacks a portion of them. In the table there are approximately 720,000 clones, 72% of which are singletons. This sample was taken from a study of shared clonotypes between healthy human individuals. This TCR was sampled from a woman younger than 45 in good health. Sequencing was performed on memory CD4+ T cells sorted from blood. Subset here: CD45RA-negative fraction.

The CDR3 DNA is TGTGCAAGTCGCTGCCCCCTGGGCCCCCGGGAGCTGTTTTTT. This sequence encodes CASRCPLGPRELFF. J is TRBJ2-2 and V is TRBV12-2; the D call in the table, TRBD1, was not verified against the DNA. TRBV12-2 is flagged as a pseudogene. The CDR3 extends over 14 amino acids.